Following are 18 T cell receptor beta chains from one sample sequenced in a study of monozygotic twins with inflammatory bowel disease. Reprocessing the 5' RACE reads, TCRdb reports a single entry for every CDR3 protein and omits DNA. The sample table includes 200,000 to 250,000 distinct CDR3 sequences. The sequenced material came from blood. These receptors came from a human donor with ulcerative colitis or Crohn's disease, or a healthy co-twin of an affected twin (not recorded which).

The chain has TRBV23-1 and TRBJ1-5; checking the TCRdb D call of TRBD1 is not possible without DNA. TRBV23-1 has ORF status, its function being uncertain. This CDR3 comprises 17 residues. The CDR3 sequence is CASSQSVSGGFGQPQHF.

The chain joins TRBV20-1 to TRBJ1-1; no DNA is available, so the TRBD1 call from TCRdb remains unchecked. The CDR3 sequence is 13 residues long. Germline CDR1 and CDR2: DFQATT and SNEGSKA (reference sequence). This chain's CDR3 is CSAGTGGNTEAFF.

The V and J genes are TRBV5-1 and TRBJ2-1; TCRdb indicates TRBD2, and absent DNA this call remains unverified. From germline, CDR1 is SGHRS and CDR2 YFSETQ. This CDR3 is built from 17 residues. This CDR3 is CASSLATSGSLSGEQFF.

The chain is built from TRBV7-6 and TRBJ2-1; the D call from TCRdb, TRBD1, cannot be confirmed without DNA. There are 15 residues in the CDR3. CDR1 and CDR2 from the germline V gene are SGHVS and FNYEAQ. This CDR3 is CASSSMSTGYNEQFF.

The rearrangement joins TRBV29-1 to TRBJ1-2; TCRdb names TRBD1, which stays unverified in the absence of DNA. Per the germline V gene, CDR1 is SQVTM and CDR2 is ANQGSEA. This CDR3 comprises 13 residues. This CDR3 reads CSAGPQGDYGYTF. Based on the CDR3 plus reference TRBV29-1 and TRBJ1-2, the full variable domain is SAVISQKPSRDICQRGTSLTIQCQVDSQVTMMFWYRQQPGQSLTLIATANQGSEATYESGFVIDKFPISRPNLTFSTLTVSNMSPEDSSIYLCSAGPQGDYGYTFGSGTRLTVV.

The V call is TRBV10-3, the J call TRBJ2-5; TCRdb's assignment of TRBD2 cannot be checked, as there is no DNA. Looked up from germline, CDR1 is ENHRY and CDR2 is SYGVKD. This CDR3 spans 14 amino acids. The CDR3 reads CATGLAGNQETQYF.

The chain joins TRBV5-1 to TRBJ1-5; TCRdb calls TRBD1, which cannot be checked without DNA. In germline, CDR1 is SGHRS, CDR2 YFSETQ. This CDR3 region has 16 residues. The CDR3 spells CASSLGPQGPGQPQHF.

The rearrangement joins TRBV11-1 to TRBJ2-3; the TRBD2 assignment by TCRdb is unverifiable without DNA. The CDR3 has 21 residues. Germline V gene data show CDR1 as SGHAT and CDR2 as FQDESV (reference sequence). The CDR3 spells CASSFPRYVSGLAGAVDTQYF. The full variable domain, its missing parts supplied by reference TRBV11-1 and TRBJ2-3, is EAEVAQSPRYKITEKSQAVAFWCDPISGHATLYWYRQILGQGPELLVQFQDESVVDDSQLPKDRFSAERLKGVDSTLKIQPAELGDSAMYLCASSFPRYVSGLAGAVDTQYFGPGTRLTVL.

The rearrangement uses TRBV29-1 and TRBJ2-7; TCRdb picks TRBD2, but there is no DNA to check that call. The V gene's germline CDR1 is SQVTM and CDR2 ANQGSEA. CDR3 length equals 13 residues. CDR3 residues: CSVGTSGNYEQYF.

The CDR3 here is CASSNSGLASDTQYF. The chain links TRBV7-2 to TRBJ2-3; TCRdb reports TRBD2, a call that lacks DNA to check it against. CDR1 is SGHTA and CDR2 is FQGNSA in the germline V gene. The CDR3 runs 15 residues.

The chain uses TRBV6-5 and TRBJ2-3; TCRdb calls TRBD1, which cannot be checked without DNA. The CDR3 is 17 residues long. The germline gives CDR1 MNHEY, CDR2 SVGAGI. CDR3 in amino acids: CASSYSFGQGGVNTQYF.

The gene calls are TRBV20-1 and TRBJ2-2; without DNA, the TCRdb call of TRBD2 cannot be checked. The CDR3 length is 16 residues. Germline V gene lookup returns CDR1 DFQATT and CDR2 SNEGSKA (reference sequence). CDR3 amino acids: CSARDERAAFTGELFF.

The chain recombines TRBV12-3 or TRBV12-4 with TRBJ1-2; TCRdb's assignment of TRBD1 cannot be checked, as there is no DNA. This CDR3 has 15 residues. The CDR3 protein is CASSLGLGQGDGYTF.

The V call is TRBV5-1, the J call TRBJ1-1. Germline V lookup: CDR1 SGHRS, CDR2 YFSETQ. The CDR3 extends over 14 amino acids. The CDR3 is CASSLRRLNTEAFF.

This chain uses TRBV6-2 or TRBV6-3 with TRBJ2-7. Germline CDR1 and CDR2: MNHEY and SVGEGT. This CDR3 is 14 amino acids long. The CDR3 sequence is CASSLYPEVYVQYF.

The J gene is TRBJ2-1, the V gene TRBV11-2; TCRdb outputs TRBD2, but without DNA this stays unchecked. The V gene's germline CDR1 is SGHAT and CDR2 FQNNGV. The CDR3 totals 17 residues. The CDR3 sequence is CASNPLAGAVYGNEQFF.

The chain recombines TRBV6-1 with TRBJ1-5. The CDR3 totals 17 residues. CDR1 is MNHNS, CDR2 SASEGT, per germline. CDR3 residues: CASSEHLADYSNQPQHF.

The chain uses TRBV2 and TRBJ2-1; TCRdb proposes TRBD2, but this gene call is untestable without DNA. The CDR3 spans 13 residues. Germline values: CDR1 SNHLY, CDR2 FYNNEI. The CDR3: CASKTGLFGEQFF.